What follows are 30 T cell receptor beta chains derived from one specimen sequenced in a study of radiotherapy plus CTLA-4 blockade in lung cancer. Sequencing was performed with immunoSEQ multiplex PCR; in TCRdb, only in-frame clones are kept and a portion is missing. The sample has tens of thousands of clones, 60% to 85% seen once. Material: peripheral blood, obtained from a patient treated with radiotherapy plus ipilimumab. The receptors originated from a human donor with non-small cell lung cancer who had a partial response to radiotherapy plus ipilimumab. Some clones in this sample may be carry-over from other donors' samples.

The rearrangement links TRBV7-6 to TRBJ2-5; 7 positions match TRBD2. The CDR3 runs 13 residues. The germline gives CDR1 SGHVS, CDR2 FNYEAQ. V trimming: 4 bases; J trimming: 7 bases; junction bases outside the gene matches: 6. CDR3 residues: CASSSIGEGTQYF. CDR3 in DNA: TGTGCCAGCAGCTCAATCGGGGAGGGGACCCAGTACTTC.

The rearrangement uses TRBV5-1 and TRBJ2-1, with D perhaps TRBD1 (6 bases). Trimming cost V 0 bases and J 7 bases, with 8 bases left between them. CDR1 is SGHRS and CDR2 is YFSETQ in the germline V gene. The CDR3 loop spans 13 amino acids. The CDR3 DNA follows: TGCGCCAGCAGCTTGGTTAGGGGGAATGAGCAGTTCTTC. Translation: CASSLVRGNEQFF.

This chain uses TRBV5-6 with TRBJ1-1, with D hard to call. Trimming left V 4 bases short and J 4 bases short, with 20 bases between. From germline, CDR1 is SGHDT and CDR2 YYEEEE. The CDR3 runs to 16 residues. CDR3 in DNA: TGTGCCAGCAGCCCATGGGTGGCGGCCCCTACCACTGAAGCTTTCTTT. Translated: CASSPWVAAPTTEAFF.

The chain employs TRBV7-2 and TRBJ2-3; 9 nucleotides line up with TRBD2. The CDR3 spans 15 residues. The germline V gene encodes CDR1 SGHTA and CDR2 FQGNSA. V shed 4 bases, J shed 5 bases, and the junction held 7 bases outside the gene matches. As DNA, the CDR3 is TGTGCCAGCAGCTCCGCCGGACTAGCGCAAGATACGCAGTATTTT. Translated: CASSSAGLAQDTQYF.

This clone appeared a few times. The chain employs TRBV11-2 and TRBJ2-7, with TRBD1 identical over 8 bases. The V segment lost 6 bases and the J segment 3 bases; nucleotides outside the gene matches: 10. The CDR3 totals 15 residues. CDR1 and CDR2 from the germline V gene are SGHAT and FQNNGV. The DNA for the CDR3 is TGTGCCAGCAGACAGGGACAGGTGCCTGGCTACGAGCAGTACTTC. Its protein is CASRQGQVPGYEQYF. The full variable domain, its missing parts supplied by reference TRBV11-2 and TRBJ2-7, is EAGVAQSPRYKIIEKRQSVAFWCNPISGHATLYWYQQILGQGPKLLIQFQNNGVVDDSQLPKDRFSAERLKGVDSTLKIQPAKLEDSAVYLCASRQGQVPGYEQYFGPGTRLTVT.

V gene TRBV5-1 combines with J gene TRBJ2-1, with 7 bases fitting TRBD2. Per germline, CDR1 SGHRS and CDR2 YFSETQ. The CDR3 is 17 residues long. The V gene end was trimmed by 4 bases and the J gene end by 6 bases; junction bases not matched to a gene: 16. CDR3 loop: CASSPWEGGTRRNEQFF. CDR3 sequence (DNA): TGCGCCAGCAGCCCATGGGAGGGCGGGACCAGACGCAATGAGCAGTTCTTC.

V usage is TRBV25-1 and J usage is TRBJ1-1, with D tentatively TRBD1 (5 bases). CDR1 is MGHDK and CDR2 is SYGVNS in the germline V gene. The CDR3 extends over 14 amino acids. V lost 3 bases and J lost 3, with 11 bases in between. In nucleotides, the CDR3 is TGTGCCAGCAGTGACTCGACAGCCGACACTGAAGCTTTCTTT. Translation: CASSDSTADTEAFF.

The chain joins TRBV7-9 to TRBJ1-5, with no clear D. The CDR3 covers 13 residues. V was trimmed by 3 bases and J by 2 bases, leaving 5 bases between them. Germline CDR1 reads SEHNR; CDR2 reads FQNEAQ (reference sequence). The DNA of the CDR3 is TGTGCCAGCAGCTTTTCGGGCAATCAGCCCCAGCATTTT. Amino acids: CASSFSGNQPQHF.

The rearrangement joins TRBV5-4 to TRBJ2-5; 7 bases agree with TRBD2. The DNA end lines up better with TRBJ2-7; the J call may be wrong. CDR3 size: 13 residues. Germline V gene lookup returns CDR1 SGHNT and CDR2 YYREEE (reference sequence). The CDR3 region is CASSVGLFYEQYF. CDR3 in DNA: TGTGCCAGCAGCGTGGGACTATTCTACGAGCAGTACTTC.

This clone appeared once. The rearrangement links TRBV29-1 to TRBJ2-7; D gene ambiguous. V was cut by 4 bases and J by 2 bases, with 3 bases left in between. The CDR3 length is 10 residues. Germline lookup yields CDR1 SQVTM and CDR2 ANQGSEA. The CDR3 here is CSVATYEQYF. CDR3 bases: TGCAGCGTTGCAACCTACGAGCAGTACTTC.

This clone has just a few counts. The V gene is TRBV5-1, the J gene TRBJ2-2, with TRBD2 matching 15 bases. After removal of 4 bases from V and 0 bases from J, the junction contained 1 base not matched to a gene. The germline gives CDR1 SGHRS, CDR2 YFSETQ. The CDR3 runs to 17 residues. The CDR3 sequence is CASSGTSGGSNTGELFF. As DNA, the CDR3 is TGCGCCAGCAGCGGGACTAGCGGGGGGTCGAACACCGGGGAGCTGTTTTTT.

This clone was seen only a few times. The rearrangement joins TRBV18 to TRBJ1-1; 7 nucleotides match TRBD1. Germline loops: CDR1 KGHSH, CDR2 LQKENI. J gave up 5 bases and V 2 bases, and 5 bases lay outside the gene matches. The CDR3 spans 14 residues. CDR3 amino acids: CASSPRGGETEAFF. In DNA form, the CDR3 reads TGTGCCAGCTCACCAAGAGGGGGCGAAACTGAAGCTTTCTTT. The variable domain in full, with the rest retrieved from reference TRBV18 and TRBJ1-1, is NAGVMQNPRHLVRRRGQEARLRCSPMKGHSHVYWYRQLPEEGLKFMVYLQKENIIDESGMPKERFSAEFPKEGPSILRIQQVVRGDSAAYFCASSPRGGETEAFFGQGTRLTVV.

The V call is TRBV28, the J call TRBJ2-1, with TRBD2 matching over 11 bases. CDR1 MDHEN and CDR2 SYDVKM come from the germline V gene. V was pared by 7 bases and J by 15 bases, with 14 bases of the junction left unmatched. The CDR3 is 14 residues long. DNA of the CDR3: TGTGCCAGCACCCCTAGCGGGGGGAAATGGGAGTCGTTCTTC. Amino acid sequence: CASTPSGGKWESFF.

The CDR3 loop reads CASSRLTGSYGYTF. The DNA for the CDR3 is TGTGCCAGTAGTAGGTTGACAGGGTCCTATGGCTACACCTTC. V usage is TRBV19 and J usage is TRBJ1-2; 7 bases match TRBD1. The CDR3 is 14 amino acids. Losses at the gene ends were 4 bases for V and 4 bases for J; bases not matched to a gene: 6. CDR1 LNHDA and CDR2 SQIVND come from the germline V gene (reference sequence).

The chain is built from TRBV4-1 and TRBJ2-5, with 9 nucleotides matching TRBD1. The germline CDR1 and CDR2 sequences are MGHRA and YSYEKL. The CDR3 runs 19 residues. Unmatched junction bases numbered 16, after V lost 0 bases and J lost 5 bases. CDR3 sequence: CASSQDRGTGGSYYETQYF. The CDR3 coding sequence is TGCGCCAGCAGCCAAGATCGGGGAACAGGGGGCTCATACTATGAGACCCAGTACTTC.

V is TRBV30 and J is TRBJ1-1; tentative D call: TRBD1 (5 bases). Trimming shortened V by 5 bases and J by 1 base, and 8 bases separated the two germline ends. The CDR3 runs to 12 residues. In germline, CDR1 is GTSNPN, CDR2 SVGIG (reference sequence). CDR3 nucleotide sequence: TGTGCCTGGGTCAGGGAGAACACTGAAGCTTTCTTT. The encoded protein is CAWVRENTEAFF.

This clone was seen a few times. The chain recombines TRBV7-9 with TRBJ1-4; D remains ambiguous. CDR1 and CDR2 (germline): SEHNR, FQNEAQ (reference sequence). The CDR3 covers 12 residues. Trimming removed 3 bases at V and 8 bases at J, with 7 bases between. The CDR3 here is CASSFGNEKLFF. The CDR3 DNA sequence: TGTGCCAGCAGCTTCGGTAACGAAAAACTGTTTTTT.

This clone has more than one count but fewer than ten. This chain uses TRBV7-2 with TRBJ1-2; 7 nucleotides agree with TRBD1. CDR3 length: 12 residues. The V and J ends lost 0 bases and 8 bases, in that order; junction bases with no gene match: 0. Germline CDR1 SGHTA, CDR2 FQGNSA. The CDR3 protein is CASSLATGGYTF. The CDR3 DNA is TGTGCCAGCAGCTTAGCGACAGGGGGCTACACCTTC.

This sequence joins TRBV18 and TRBJ1-2, with 8 bases that match TRBD1. The CDR3 extends over 18 amino acids. Germline CDR1 and CDR2: KGHSH and LQKENI. The J segment lost 4 bases and the V segment lost 1 base, leaving 14 bases of the junction unmatched. The CDR3 DNA reads as TGTGCCAGCTCACCACAGAGTGTCGGGACAGGAAACCTCTATGGCTACACCTTC. It translates to CASSPQSVGTGNLYGYTF. Drawing the rest from reference TRBV18 and TRBJ1-2, the complete variable domain is NAGVMQNPRHLVRRRGQEARLRCSPMKGHSHVYWYRQLPEEGLKFMVYLQKENIIDESGMPKERFSAEFPKEGPSILRIQQVVRGDSAAYFCASSPQSVGTGNLYGYTFGSGTRLTVV.

This clone was seen only a few times. The J gene is TRBJ1-1, the V gene TRBV5-1; D is uncertain. Germline CDR1 SGHRS, CDR2 YFSETQ. The CDR3 contains 13 residues. Trimming removed 2 bases at V and 1 base at J, with 6 bases between. As DNA, the CDR3 is TGCGCCAGCAGCTTTGCGGAGAACACTGAAGCTTTCTTT. The encoded protein is CASSFAENTEAFF.

The rearrangement uses TRBV2 and TRBJ2-3, with 9 bases that match TRBD1. Germline V CDR1 and CDR2: SNHLY, FYNNEI. This CDR3 is 15 amino acids long. After removal of 3 bases from V and 3 bases from J, the junction contained 4 bases not matched to a gene. This CDR3 reads CASSDTGGLTDTQYF. The CDR3 region has the DNA TGTGCCAGCAGTGATACAGGGGGCTTGACAGATACGCAGTATTTT.

This chain links TRBV11-3 with TRBJ2-1, with a possible D match to TRBD1 (5 bases). The CDR3 runs 14 residues. Trimming removed 0 bases at V and 6 bases at J, with 9 bases between. CDR1 SGHNT and CDR2 YENEEA come from the germline V gene. CDR3 DNA: TGTGCCAGCAGCTTAGATCAGGGTTCCAATGAGCAGTTCTTC. As protein: CASSLDQGSNEQFF.

This clone showed up just once. V is TRBV19 and J is TRBJ2-7; D uncertain. Germline assignment: CDR1 LNHDA and CDR2 SQIVND (reference sequence). Trimming left V 5 bases short and J 8 bases short, with 13 bases between. This CDR3 region has 12 residues. CDR3 in amino acids: CASSDRVTKQYF. CDR3 nucleotides: TGTGCCAGTAGTGACCGGGTTACGAAGCAGTACTTC.

The chain carries TRBV27 and TRBJ2-3; 14 nucleotides agree with TRBD2. Germline V gene sequence: CDR1 MNHEY, CDR2 SMNVEV (reference sequence). The CDR3 runs 16 residues. With 8 bases clipped from V and 6 bases from J, the junction kept 10 bases outside the gene matches. CDR3 coding DNA: TGTGCCAGCGCCTGGACTAGCGGGAGGATGGGCGATACGCAGTATTTT. As protein: CASAWTSGRMGDTQYF.

The chain recombines TRBV5-1 with TRBJ1-2; maybe TRBD1 (6 bases). CDR1 is SGHRS and CDR2 is YFSETQ in the germline V gene. The V gene lost 4 bases and the J gene lost 0 bases, with 7 bases spanning the gap. CDR3 length equals 13 residues. CDR3 loop: CASSRDTNYGYTF. DNA for the CDR3: TGCGCCAGCAGCAGGGACACTAACTATGGCTACACCTTC.

This clone was picked up a small number of times. The V call is TRBV4-3, the J call TRBJ2-7; D possibly corresponds to TRBD2 (5 bases). Germline CDR1 LGHNA, CDR2 YSLEER. The V end was cut by 6 bases, the J end by 4 bases, with 19 bases between. The CDR3 consists of 15 residues. CDR3 sequence: CASRHTPGTQYEQYF. CDR3 nucleotides: TGCGCCAGCAGGCACACCCCGGGAACTCAGTACGAGCAGTACTTC.

This clone was observed once. The J gene is TRBJ2-1, the V gene TRBV29-1, with 16 bases matching TRBD2. The CDR3 has 18 residues. Trimming at V came to 7 bases and at J to 7 bases, leaving 16 bases not matched to a gene. Germline CDR1 is SQVTM and CDR2 is ANQGSEA. In DNA form, the CDR3 reads TGCAGCGCTGAGGGACTAGCGGGAGGGCACACCTTAACAAATGAGCAGTTCTTC. It is translated as CSAEGLAGGHTLTNEQFF.

V usage is TRBV5-6 and J usage is TRBJ1-2; D ambiguous. Germline CDR1 is SGHDT and CDR2 is YYEEEE. Deletions cut 0 bases from V and 8 bases from J, with 8 bases between. The CDR3 is 12 amino acids. CDR3 loop: CASSLGQLGYTF. The CDR3 bases are TGTGCCAGCAGCTTGGGCCAGTTGGGCTACACCTTC.

The chain is built from TRBV20-1 and TRBJ1-2; no clear D. Germline CDR1 is DFQATT and CDR2 is SNEGSKA (reference sequence). The CDR3 is 11 amino acids. The CDR3 sequence: CSGPRGYGYTF. CDR3 nucleotide sequence: TGCAGCGGACCTCGGGGCTATGGCTACACCTTC.

In this sample, this clone turned up a few times. The CDR3 nucleotides read TGTGCCAGCAGTTTAATCGCTGGAAACACCATATATTTT. Protein product: CASSLIAGNTIYF. V gene TRBV28 combines with J gene TRBJ1-3; D gene ambiguous. The ends were cut back, 2 bases at V and 2 bases at J, with 4 bases in the middle. Germline loops: CDR1 MDHEN, CDR2 SYDVKM. The CDR3 covers 13 residues.